The 23 T cell receptor beta chains listed next were all sequenced from one sample in a study of blood T cell repertoires in COVID-19. Method: immunoSEQ multiplex PCR; TCRdb's copy keeps in-frame clones and lacks some. The repertoire holds hundreds of thousands of clones, with 70% to 90% as singletons. Sequencing was done on a sample of peripheral blood. These receptors came from a man in his fifties or sixties with active or convalescent COVID-19.

The chain has TRBV6-2 or TRBV6-3 and TRBJ2-7; 10 nucleotides line up with TRBD2. V trimming: 1 base; J trimming: 2 bases; junction bases outside the gene matches: 8. CDR3 length equals 17 residues. Germline-derived CDR1 and CDR2 are MNHEY and SVGEGT. The DNA for the CDR3 is TGTGCCAGCAGTTACTGGGTAGCGGGAGGTCCTACCTACGAGCAGTACTTC. Translated, it gives CASSYWVAGGPTYEQYF.

CDR3 protein: CASRQSTPTSGETYNEQFF. The CDR3 coding sequence is TGTGCCAGCAGACAATCAACCCCGACTAGCGGGGAAACTTACAATGAGCAGTTCTTC. The chain links TRBV7-9 to TRBJ2-1; 11 bases are a match to TRBD2. The CDR3 sequence is 19 residues long. After removal of 6 bases from V and 4 bases from J, the junction contained 17 bases not matched to a gene. The germline V gene has CDR1 SEHNR and CDR2 FQNEAQ (reference sequence). Full variable domain (outside the CDR3, taken from reference TRBV7-9 and TRBJ2-1): DTGVSQNPRHKITKRGQNVTFRCDPISEHNRLYWYRQTLGQGPEFLTYFQNEAQLEKSRLLSDRFSAERPKGSFSTLEIQRTEQGDSAMYLCASRQSTPTSGETYNEQFFGPGTRLTVL.

The chain has TRBV30 and TRBJ1-2; TRBD1 might be the D (5 bases). The CDR3 length is 13 residues. Per the germline V gene, CDR1 is GTSNPN and CDR2 is SVGIG (reference sequence). The V and J ends lost 1 base and 8 bases respectively, with 14 bases between them. The CDR3 bases are TGTGCCTGGAGTGAAGCGGGGGGTCCAGGCTACACCTTC. Protein sequence: CAWSEAGGPGYTF.

The V and J genes are TRBV7-6 and TRBJ2-5; possibly TRBD1 for D (5 bases). This CDR3 is built from 14 residues. Trimming took off 6 bases at V and 0 bases at J, with 11 bases between the two ends. Germline assignment: CDR1 SGHVS and CDR2 FNYEAQ. CDR3 region: CASRADRYQETQYF. In DNA, the CDR3 is TGTGCCAGCAGAGCTGACAGATACCAAGAGACCCAGTACTTC. Full variable domain (rest looked up from reference TRBV7-6 and TRBJ2-5): GAGVSQSPRYKVTKRGQDVALRCDPISGHVSLYWYRQALGQGPEFLTYFNYEAQQDKSGLPNDRFSAERPEGSISTLTIQRTEQRDSAMYRCASRADRYQETQYFGPGTRLLVL.

This sequence joins TRBV28 and TRBJ1-2, with 7 bases that match TRBD1. V was pared by 4 bases and J by 5 bases, with 4 bases of the junction left unmatched. Per the germline V gene, CDR1 is MDHEN and CDR2 is SYDVKM. The CDR3 is 13 residues long. The CDR3: CASSSRTGYGYTF. DNA of the CDR3: TGTGCCAGCAGTTCCAGGACAGGTTATGGCTACACCTTC.

The rearrangement joins TRBV27 to TRBJ1-1; the D is unclear. The CDR3 is made up of 14 amino acids. The ends were cut back, 6 bases at V and 4 bases at J, with 15 bases in the middle. From germline, CDR1 is MNHEY and CDR2 SMNVEV (reference sequence). The chain's CDR3 is CASSGLTGLTEAFF. The CDR3 nucleotides read TGTGCCAGCAGCGGGTTGACGGGTCTCACTGAAGCTTTCTTT.

The V and J genes are TRBV7-9 and TRBJ2-7, with 12 positions matching TRBD2. The CDR3 covers 15 residues. CDR1 and CDR2 from the germline V gene are SEHNR and FQNEAQ (reference sequence). V shed 5 bases and J 3 bases; nucleotides not matched to a gene: 5. The CDR3 DNA sequence: TGTGCCAGCAGCCCTGGACTAGCGGGACACTACGAGCAGTACTTC. This codes for CASSPGLAGHYEQYF.

This clone has only a few counts. V usage is TRBV4-1 and J usage is TRBJ2-7; 8 bases agree with TRBD2. The V segment lost 4 bases and the J segment 0 bases; nucleotides outside the gene matches: 8. CDR3 length: 16 residues. The germline V gene encodes CDR1 MGHRA and CDR2 YSYEKL. In nucleotides, the CDR3 is TGCGCCAGCAGCCCAACTAGCGGAAAGGCCTCCTACGAGCAGTACTTC. Its protein product is CASSPTSGKASYEQYF.

This clone was recorded a few times. The CDR3 DNA sequence: TGCGCCAGCAGCTTGGCCGAGCGGGGGCCCTACGAGCAGTACTTC. It yields the protein CASSLAERGPYEQYF. The chain uses TRBV5-1 and TRBJ2-7; the match to TRBD2 covers 8 bases. The germline gives CDR1 SGHRS, CDR2 YFSETQ. J lost 2 bases, V lost 0 bases, and 4 bases had no gene match. The CDR3 has 15 amino acids.

The J gene is TRBJ2-4, the V gene TRBV19; D call uncertain. This CDR3 spans 16 amino acids. Trimming removed 3 bases from V and 9 bases from J, with 21 bases in between. Germline assignment: CDR1 LNHDA and CDR2 SQIVND (reference sequence). The CDR3 DNA sequence: TGTGCCAGTAGTATGAGTTGGCAGAGGTTGGCGAGCATTCAGTACTTC. Translated, it gives CASSMSWQRLASIQYF.

The chain links TRBV18 to TRBJ1-2; maybe TRBD1 (6 bases). The CDR3 covers 15 residues. From germline, CDR1 is KGHSH and CDR2 LQKENI. The V end was cut by 3 bases, the J end by 7 bases, with 18 bases between. The CDR3 region has the DNA TGTGCCAGCTCACCCTATGGCCAGGGGCACTTTGGCTACACCTTC. Translated: CASSPYGQGHFGYTF. The variable domain in full, completed from reference TRBV18 and TRBJ1-2, reads NAGVMQNPRHLVRRRGQEARLRCSPMKGHSHVYWYRQLPEEGLKFMVYLQKENIIDESGMPKERFSAEFPKEGPSILRIQQVVRGDSAAYFCASSPYGQGHFGYTFGSGTRLTVV.

This chain uses TRBV19 with TRBJ2-2, with TRBD1 as a possible D gene (6 bases). V lost 2 bases and J 6 bases, leaving 13 bases between the germline ends. This CDR3 comprises 15 residues. CDR1 is LNHDA and CDR2 is SQIVND in the germline V gene (reference sequence). The CDR3 DNA sequence: TGTGCCAGTAGTATAACAGGGTCTGTGGCCGGGGAGCTGTTTTTT. Protein sequence: CASSITGSVAGELFF.

This clone turned up a few times. The DNA of the CDR3 is TGTGCCAGCAGCGATCGGGAGGGCGGAAACACCATATATTTT. This encodes CASSDREGGNTIYF. The chain joins TRBV9 to TRBJ1-3; D remains unclear. The germline V gene has CDR1 SGDLS and CDR2 YYNGEE. V was shortened by 3 bases and J by 4 bases, with 11 bases between the two germline ends. The CDR3 is 14 amino acids.

The chain combines TRBV7-9 with TRBJ2-7; D possibly corresponds to TRBD1 (6 bases). The length of the CDR3 is 14 residues. The V and J ends lost 3 bases and 2 bases respectively, with 11 bases between them. CDR1 and CDR2 (germline): SEHNR, FQNEAQ (reference sequence). The CDR3 loop reads CASSFTRGPYEQYF. The CDR3 nucleotides read TGTGCCAGCAGCTTCACCAGGGGACCCTACGAGCAGTACTTC.

The chain combines TRBV2 with TRBJ2-1, with 10 bases matching TRBD2. Trimming at V came to 8 bases and at J to 6 bases, leaving 7 bases not matched to a gene. Germline CDR1 reads SNHLY; CDR2 reads FYNNEI. The CDR3 spans 14 residues. The CDR3 DNA reads TGTGCCAGCCAGAGCGGGAGGGCCGGCAATGAGCAGTTCTTC. Translating it yields CASQSGRAGNEQFF.

The chain uses TRBV5-1 and TRBJ2-1; 8 bases are a match to TRBD2. J was trimmed by 7 bases and V by 2 bases; bases with no gene match: 8. CDR1 SGHRS and CDR2 YFSETQ come from the germline V gene. This CDR3 is built from 15 residues. The CDR3, as DNA: TGCGCCAGCAGCTTCGGGGGAGCGGGGGTTAATGAGCAGTTCTTC. It codes for CASSFGGAGVNEQFF.

The table lists this clone with a few counts. This chain uses TRBV19 with TRBJ2-3, with 10 bases lining up with TRBD1. The ends lost 5 bases at V and 4 bases at J; junction bases unmatched: 12. From germline, CDR1 is LNHDA and CDR2 SQIVND (reference sequence). The CDR3 covers 17 residues. In nucleotides, the CDR3 is TGTGCCAGTAGTCTTAACCCGACAGGGGGCACATCAGATACGCAGTATTTT. Residues: CASSLNPTGGTSDTQYF. The whole variable domain, remainder taken from reference TRBV19 and TRBJ2-3, is DGGITQSPKYLFRKEGQNVTLSCEQNLNHDAMYWYRQDPGQGLRLIYYSQIVNDFQKGDIAEGYSVSREKKESFPLTVTSAQKNPTAFYLCASSLNPTGGTSDTQYFGPGTRLTVL.

The chain uses TRBV6-5 and TRBJ1-1; D may be TRBD1 (5 bases). V was pared by 6 bases and J by 4 bases, with 6 bases between. The CDR3 runs 11 residues. Per the germline V gene, CDR1 is MNHEY and CDR2 is SVGAGI. This CDR3 reads CASSQGTEAFF. As DNA, the CDR3 is TGTGCCAGCAGCCAGGGCACTGAAGCTTTCTTT.

The CDR3 is CASSQETNSGRATFF. In DNA, the CDR3 is TGTGCCAGCAGCCAAGAAACTAATAGCGGGAGGGCGACGTTCTTC. The J gene is TRBJ2-1, the V gene TRBV4-2, with TRBD2 identical over 11 bases. Germline CDR1 LGHNA, CDR2 YNFKEQ. The CDR3 loop spans 15 amino acids. The trim removed 0 bases at V and 15 bases at J, leaving 10 bases unmatched.

The chain's CDR3 is CASSLGRANTEAFF. The CDR3, as DNA: TGCGCCAGCAGCTTGGGCAGGGCAAACACTGAAGCTTTCTTT. The J gene is TRBJ1-1, the V gene TRBV5-1; a weak D match, TRBD1 (5 bases). V was cut by 0 bases and J by 2 bases, with 8 bases left in between. CDR1 is SGHRS and CDR2 is YFSETQ in the germline V gene. The CDR3 covers 14 residues.

This clone appeared a few times. The rearrangement links TRBV28 to TRBJ1-2; a weak D match, TRBD1 (6 bases). Looked up from germline, CDR1 is MDHEN and CDR2 is SYDVKM. The V gene lost 4 bases and the J gene lost 8 bases, with 11 bases spanning the gap. This CDR3 has 12 residues. The CDR3 DNA follows: TGTGCCAGCAGTTCCGGGGACAACGGCTACACCTTC. Residues: CASSSGDNGYTF.

This chain uses TRBV27 with TRBJ2-7; TRBD1 aligns across 7 bases. Germline CDR1 is MNHEY and CDR2 is SMNVEV (reference sequence). J lost 5 bases, V lost 4 bases, and 11 bases had no gene match. The CDR3 sequence is 15 residues long. The CDR3 coding sequence is TGTGCCAGCAGTTGGGACAGTGGGTCTCGTAACGAGCAGTACTTC. This translates into CASSWDSGSRNEQYF.

This rearrangement joins TRBV10-3 to TRBJ1-2; 9 bases match TRBD1. This CDR3 is built from 14 residues. In germline, CDR1 is ENHRY, CDR2 SYGVKD. Trimming cost V 7 bases and J 3 bases; bases outside gene matches: 6. CDR3 sequence reads: CAINPGQGDYGYTF. The CDR3 DNA follows: TGTGCCATCAACCCGGGACAGGGAGACTATGGCTACACCTTC.